The sequence of this T cell receptor beta chain was determined in a study of T cell responses to AZD1222 COVID-19 vaccine. Repertoires were generated with immunoSEQ multiplex PCR, while TCRdb's copy carries only in-frame clones and drops some. The table includes roughly 66,000 clones, more than 70% detected once. Trimming at V came to 1 base and at J to 5 bases, leaving 7 bases not matched to a gene. This CDR3 comprises 16 residues. CDR1 SGHTA and CDR2 FQGNSA come from the germline V gene. Sequencing used peripheral blood, obtained 28 days after the second dose of the MenACWY control vaccine. The clonotype comes from an adult who received the MenACWY meningococcal vaccine as a control. The V call is TRBV7-2, the J call TRBJ2-1, with 8 bases fitting TRBD2. The CDR3 region is CASSLVGLAGHNEQFF. In DNA, the CDR3 is TGTGCCAGCAGCTTAGTCGGCCTAGCGGGCCACAATGAGCAGTTCTTC.